The entry below gives a single T cell receptor beta chain sequence along with its context. The source of the sample is a study of cytomegalovirus exposure and HLA in healthy donors. The ends were cut back, 2 bases at V and 2 bases at J, with 12 bases in the middle. The CDR3 is 15 residues long. The germline gives CDR1 LNHDA, CDR2 SQIVND (reference sequence). PCR employed 60 Vbeta and 13 Jbeta primers. The assay was immunoSEQ multiplex PCR, and TCRdb's table has in-frame clones only and misses some. The sample has 100,000 to 150,000 clones, about three quarters seen once. Sequencing was performed on PBMCs. The rearrangement joins TRBV19 to TRBJ1-2, with a tentative D call TRBD1 (5 bases). The clonotype originates from a female donor in good health and CMV-seronegative. CDR3 coding DNA: TGTGCCAGTAGTATATCGTCGACAGTCAACTATGGCTACACCTTC. This encodes CASSISSTVNYGYTF.